These 8 T cell receptor beta chains were sequenced from one sample in a study of cytomegalovirus exposure and HLA in healthy donors. Primers for the PCR totalled 60 Vbeta and 13 Jbeta. The assay was immunoSEQ multiplex PCR, and TCRdb's table has in-frame clones only and misses some. This sample yields approximately 160,000 clones, of which roughly four fifths are seen a single time; about 0.98% belongs to the top ten. Specimen: PBMCs. The receptors were sampled from a girl aged 2 to 10 in good health and CMV-seropositive.

This chain uses TRBV4-1 with TRBJ1-5; D is unresolved. Germline V lookup: CDR1 MGHRA, CDR2 YSYEKL. The V end was cut by 1 base, the J end by 0 bases, with 10 bases between. The CDR3 length is 16 residues. As DNA, the CDR3 is TGCGCCAGCAGCCAAGTCGCAGGCTATAGCAATCAGCCCCAGCATTTT. Translation gives CASSQVAGYSNQPQHF.

This rearrangement joins TRBV7-9 to TRBJ2-6, with 7 positions matching TRBD1. This CDR3 region has 19 residues. CDR1 and CDR2 from the germline V gene are SEHNR and FQNEAQ (reference sequence). Unmatched junction bases numbered 15, after V lost 6 bases and J lost 1 base. CDR3 sequence reads: CASRPRQGVMNSGANVLTF. The CDR3 coding sequence is TGTGCCAGCAGACCCCGACAGGGAGTTATGAATTCTGGGGCCAACGTCCTGACTTTC.

The count of this clone is one. The rearrangement joins TRBV19 to TRBJ1-5, with D possibly TRBD1 on 5 matching bases. The CDR3 spans 14 residues. Germline V gives CDR1 LNHDA, CDR2 SQIVND (reference sequence). Trimming shortened V by 7 bases and J by 6 bases, and 16 bases separated the two germline ends. CDR3 in amino acids: CASTRGGWSQPQHF. The CDR3 nucleotides read TGTGCCAGTACCCGCGGGGGTTGGTCTCAGCCCCAGCATTTT.

The rearrangement links TRBV15 to TRBJ1-2, with 8 bases identical to TRBD1. This CDR3 is 13 amino acids long. Germline lookup yields CDR1 LNHNV and CDR2 YYDKDF (reference sequence). With 8 bases clipped from V and 4 bases from J, the junction kept 6 bases outside the gene matches. The DNA of the CDR3 is TGTGCCACCTCCGGGACAGGCCCCTATGGCTACACCTTC. It is translated as CATSGTGPYGYTF.

V and J are TRBV5-1 and TRBJ2-3, with a possible D match to TRBD2 (6 bases). The CDR3 covers 14 residues. Trimming removed 4 bases at V and 2 bases at J, with 11 bases between. Germline V lookup: CDR1 SGHRS, CDR2 YFSETQ. The CDR3 reads CASSPGGPTDTQYF. The CDR3 nucleotides read TGCGCCAGCAGCCCCGGAGGGCCCACAGATACGCAGTATTTT.

The CDR3 protein is CASSQSRSVWGLAMTDTQYF. The DNA for the CDR3 is TGCGCCAGCAGCCAAAGCCGGTCCGTTTGGGGACTAGCGATGACAGATACGCAGTATTTT. The chain joins TRBV4-1 to TRBJ2-3; 10 bases map to TRBD2. CDR3 length equals 20 residues. CDR1 is MGHRA, CDR2 YSYEKL, per germline. The junction had 17 bases not matched to a gene; V was cut back by 2 bases and J by 3 bases.

Comment on this clone: At the DNA level, this CDR3 is encoded by other sequences in the same sample as well. This sequence joins TRBV30 and TRBJ1-2; 7 nucleotides match TRBD1. The germline V gene encodes CDR1 GTSNPN and CDR2 SVGIG (reference sequence). The CDR3 length is 14 residues. V gave up 1 base and J gave up 4 bases; unmatched junction bases: 6. The CDR3 sequence is CAWSGPGQLYGYTF. The CDR3 region has the DNA TGTGCCTGGAGTGGACCGGGACAGCTCTATGGCTACACCTTC.

V usage is TRBV13 and J usage is TRBJ1-2, with no clear D. The V gene's germline CDR1 is PRHDT and CDR2 FYEKMQ (reference sequence). The CDR3 totals 14 residues. Trimming took off 6 bases at V and 6 bases at J, with 17 bases between the two ends. CDR3 DNA: TGTGCCAGCAGTTCCCGGGAAGATAGGGATGGCTACACCTTC. Amino acid sequence: CASSSREDRDGYTF.